A selection of T cell receptor beta chains follows, all from one sample in a study of early T cells in non-severe SARS-CoV-2 infection. MiXCR, run by TCRdb on the 5' RACE reads, gives a single entry per CDR3 protein. The table shows tens of thousands of distinct CDR3 sequences, with 15% occurring only once. The source material was whole blood. The receptors originated from an adult who was a healthcare worker with PCR-confirmed SARS-CoV-2 infection or an uninfected control (not recorded which). Both conserved end residues are part of each CDR3. The D gene is left open where the match is weak. Size is stated for part of the rows, as once, few or many counts, or as a class when the clone is expanded.

J: TRBJ2-3
V: TRBV6-6
size: .
D: .
DNA: TGTGCCAGCAGTTACTCGACGAGGGAGACTAGCACAGATACGCAGTATTTT
CDR3: CASSYSTRETSTDTQYF

J: TRBJ1-1
V: TRBV6-4
size: .
D: .
DNA: TGTGCCAGCAGTGAGAGTTTCCGTACTGAAGCTTTCTTT
CDR3: CASSESFRTEAFF

J: TRBJ1-2
V: TRBV7-2
size: many
D: TRBD1
DNA: TGTGCCAGCAGCCAAGGACAGGCTGCGAGCTATGGCTACACCTTC
CDR3: CASSQGQAASYGYTF

J: TRBJ2-1
V: TRBV24-1
size: many
D: .
DNA: TGTGCCACCAGTGAGTGGGACAATGAGCAGTTCTTC
CDR3: CATSEWDNEQFF

J: TRBJ2-7
V: TRBV29-1
size: .
D: TRBD2
DNA: TGCAGCGTTGAAGCGGGAGGGGGAGAGCAGTACTTC
CDR3: CSVEAGGGEQYF

J: TRBJ1-4
V: TRBV6-6
size: .
D: TRBD1
DNA: TGTGCCAGCAGGACAAAGGGGGCTTTAGAAGAAAAACTGTTTTTT
CDR3: CASRTKGALEEKLFF

J: TRBJ1-1
V: TRBV7-9
size: .
D: .
DNA: TGTGCCAGCAGCTTTGACCGGAACTCTGAAGCTTTCTTT
CDR3: CASSFDRNSEAFF

J: TRBJ2-1
V: TRBV6-5
size: .
D: .
DNA: TGTGCCAGCAGTTACTGGGGGACAACCGACAATGAGCAGTTCTTC
CDR3: CASSYWGTTDNEQFF

J: TRBJ2-1
V: TRBV11-3
size: many
D: TRBD2
DNA: TGTGCCAGCAGCCTTAGCGGGAGGACCTACAATGAGCAGTTCTTC
CDR3: CASSLSGRTYNEQFF

J: TRBJ2-7
V: TRBV29-1
size: few
D: TRBD2
DNA: TGCAGCGTGGGGGGGACTCCCTACGAGCAGTACTTC
CDR3: CSVGGTPYEQYF

J: TRBJ2-1
V: TRBV5-1
size: few
D: TRBD2
DNA: TGCGCCAGCAGCTTGACTAGCGGGATAAATGAGCAGTTCTTC
CDR3: CASSLTSGINEQFF

J: TRBJ2-7
V: TRBV18
size: few
D: .
DNA: TGTGCCAGCTCACCAGGTTTCCCCTACGAGCAGTACTTC
CDR3: CASSPGFPYEQYF

J: TRBJ1-2
V: TRBV18
size: few
D: .
DNA: TGTGCCAGCTCACCACGGGAAGGGGACTATGGCTACACCTTC
CDR3: CASSPREGDYGYTF

J: TRBJ1-1
V: TRBV7-6
size: .
D: .
DNA: TGTGCCAGCAGCTTCTCCTTCGGGAAAGACACTGAAGTTTTCTTT
CDR3: CASSFSFGKDTEVFF

J: TRBJ2-7
V: TRBV6-2/TRBV6-3
size: .
D: .
DNA: TGTGCCAGCAGTTACCCCCTTCCCACCCCCGGGGAAAGGGCCGGCTACGAGCAGTACTTC
CDR3: CASSYPLPTPGERAGYEQYF

J: TRBJ2-7
V: TRBV7-2
size: few
D: TRBD1
DNA: TGTGCCAGCAGCCCAAGGGGTGGGACAGGGGGCAACGAGCAGTACTTC
CDR3: CASSPRGGTGGNEQYF

J: TRBJ2-3
V: TRBV28
size: few
D: TRBD1
DNA: TGTGCCAGCACCCCGACAGGGCTTCTCACAGATACGCAGTATTTT
CDR3: CASTPTGLLTDTQYF

J: TRBJ1-1
V: TRBV6-6
size: few
D: .
DNA: TGTGCCAGCAGTCTTACAGGGCACACTGAAGCTTTCTTT
CDR3: CASSLTGHTEAFF

J: TRBJ1-1
V: TRBV7-2
size: .
D: .
DNA: TGTGCCAGCAGCTTCCATGGTCGTACTGAAGCTTTCTTT
CDR3: CASSFHGRTEAFF

J: TRBJ2-7
V: TRBV29-1
size: .
D: .
DNA: TGCAGCGTTGACGGCGGCGACTACGAGCAGTACTTC
CDR3: CSVDGGDYEQYF

J: TRBJ2-7
V: TRBV7-9
size: few
D: .
DNA: TGTGCCAGCAGCCGTACAGGGCCGTCCTACGAGCAGTACTTC
CDR3: CASSRTGPSYEQYF

J: TRBJ2-7
V: TRBV5-1
size: .
D: TRBD1
DNA: TGCGCCACCGACAGACAGGGGACGCGAAACGAGCAGTACTTC
CDR3: CATDRQGTRNEQYF

J: TRBJ2-5
V: TRBV4-2
size: .
D: TRBD2
DNA: TGTGCCAGCAGTAGGAGACTAGCGGGAGGGGAAGAGACCCAGTACTTC
CDR3: CASSRRLAGGEETQYF

J: TRBJ1-5
V: TRBV6-6
size: few
D: TRBD1
DNA: TGTGCCAGCACCCGAGACAGGGGTGGCAATCAGCCCCAGCATTTT
CDR3: CASTRDRGGNQPQHF

J: TRBJ2-7
V: TRBV10-2
size: .
D: TRBD1
DNA: TGCGCCAGCAGACCGGGGAAGGGGGCCTCCTACGAGCAGTACTTC
CDR3: CASRPGKGASYEQYF

J: TRBJ2-1
V: TRBV28
size: .
D: TRBD2
DNA: TGTGCCAGCAGTTTCGGGGGGATAGGGTCTGGGGAGCAGTTCTTC
CDR3: CASSFGGIGSGEQFF

J: TRBJ1-1
V: TRBV7-2
size: .
D: .
DNA: TGTGCCAGCAGCTTTTCCACTGAAGCTTTCTTT
CDR3: CASSFSTEAFF

J: TRBJ2-2
V: TRBV5-4
size: many
D: .
DNA: TGTGCCAGCAGCTTGAACACCGGGGAGCTGTTTTTT
CDR3: CASSLNTGELFF

J: TRBJ1-5
V: TRBV3-1
size: .
D: .
DNA: TGTGCCAGCAGCCCAGGACAGATATACGGTCAGCCCCAGCATTTT
CDR3: CASSPGQIYGQPQHF